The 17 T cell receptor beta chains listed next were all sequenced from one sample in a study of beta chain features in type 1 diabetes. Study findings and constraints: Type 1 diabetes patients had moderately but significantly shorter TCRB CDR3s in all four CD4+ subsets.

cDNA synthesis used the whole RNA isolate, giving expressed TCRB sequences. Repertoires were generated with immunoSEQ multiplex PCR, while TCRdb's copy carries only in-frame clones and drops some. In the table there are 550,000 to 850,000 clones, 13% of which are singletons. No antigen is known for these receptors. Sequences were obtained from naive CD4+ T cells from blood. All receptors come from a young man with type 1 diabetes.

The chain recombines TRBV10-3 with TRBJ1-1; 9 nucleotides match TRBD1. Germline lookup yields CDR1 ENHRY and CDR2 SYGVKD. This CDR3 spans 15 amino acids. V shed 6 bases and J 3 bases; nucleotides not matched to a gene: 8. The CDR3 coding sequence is TGTGCCATCAGGGTACCGGGACAGGGTGACACTGAAGCTTTCTTT. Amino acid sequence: CAIRVPGQGDTEAFF.

CDR3 sequence (DNA): TGTGCCAGCAGTATCCAGAGTCCAACTAATGAAAAACTGTTTTTT. Translated: CASSIQSPTNEKLFF. The chain has TRBV6-5 and TRBJ1-4; D is ambiguous. CDR3 length: 15 amino acids. Trimming took off 5 bases at V and 0 bases at J, with 10 bases between the two ends. Germline loops: CDR1 MNHEY, CDR2 SVGAGI.

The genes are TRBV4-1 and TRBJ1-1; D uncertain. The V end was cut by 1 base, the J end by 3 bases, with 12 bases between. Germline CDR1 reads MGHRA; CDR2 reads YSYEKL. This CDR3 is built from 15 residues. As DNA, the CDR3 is TGCGCCAGCAGCCAAGGTGGAAACGTGCACACTGAAGCTTTCTTT. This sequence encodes CASSQGGNVHTEAFF.

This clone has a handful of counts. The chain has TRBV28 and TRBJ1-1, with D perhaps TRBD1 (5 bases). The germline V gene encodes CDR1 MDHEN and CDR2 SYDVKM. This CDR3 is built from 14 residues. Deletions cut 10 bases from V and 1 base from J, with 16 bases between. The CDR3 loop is CATDGGSGNTEAFF. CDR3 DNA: TGTGCCACCGACGGGGGGAGCGGGAACACTGAAGCTTTCTTT.

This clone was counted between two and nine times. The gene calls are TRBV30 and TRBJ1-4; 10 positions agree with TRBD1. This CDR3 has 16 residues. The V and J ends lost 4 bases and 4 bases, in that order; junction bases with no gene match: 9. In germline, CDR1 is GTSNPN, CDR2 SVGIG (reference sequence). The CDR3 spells CAWKGLGQGFNEKLFF. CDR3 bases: TGTGCCTGGAAAGGACTGGGACAGGGGTTTAATGAAAAACTGTTTTTT.

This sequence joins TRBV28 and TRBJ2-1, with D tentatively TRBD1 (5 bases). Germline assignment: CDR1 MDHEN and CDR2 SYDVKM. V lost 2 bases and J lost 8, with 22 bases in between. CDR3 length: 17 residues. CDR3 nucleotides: TGTGCCAGCAGTTTAGGTGCAGGGTCCTATCCCTTGGATGAGCAGTTCTTC. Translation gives CASSLGAGSYPLDEQFF.

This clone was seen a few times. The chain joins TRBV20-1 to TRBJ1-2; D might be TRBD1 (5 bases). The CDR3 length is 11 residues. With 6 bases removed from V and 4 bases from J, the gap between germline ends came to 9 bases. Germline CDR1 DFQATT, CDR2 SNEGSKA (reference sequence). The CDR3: CSATGPYGYTF. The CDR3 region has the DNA TGCAGTGCCACGGGGCCCTATGGCTACACCTTC.

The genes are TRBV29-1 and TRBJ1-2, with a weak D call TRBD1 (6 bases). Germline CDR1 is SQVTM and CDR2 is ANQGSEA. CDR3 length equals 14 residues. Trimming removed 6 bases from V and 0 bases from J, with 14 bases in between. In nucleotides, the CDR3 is TGCAGCGTGGGGGGGCCTTCAGCTAACTATGGCTACACCTTC. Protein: CSVGGPSANYGYTF.

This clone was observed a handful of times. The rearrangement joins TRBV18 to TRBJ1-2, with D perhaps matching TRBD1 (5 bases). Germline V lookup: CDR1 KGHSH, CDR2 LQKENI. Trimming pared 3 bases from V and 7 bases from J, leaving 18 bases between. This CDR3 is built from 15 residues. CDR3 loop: CASSPREGQGRGYTF. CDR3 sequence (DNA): TGTGCCAGCTCACCCAGGGAAGGCCAAGGTCGTGGCTACACCTTC.

In nucleotides, the CDR3 is TGTGCCAGCAGCCCGGACAGGGGGGGGTACCAAGAGACCCAGTACTTC. Translation gives CASSPDRGGYQETQYF. The chain combines TRBV11-2 with TRBJ2-5; 10 bases fit TRBD1. Unmatched junction bases numbered 6, after V lost 5 bases and J lost 0 bases. The CDR3 length is 16 residues. Germline assignment: CDR1 SGHAT and CDR2 FQNNGV.

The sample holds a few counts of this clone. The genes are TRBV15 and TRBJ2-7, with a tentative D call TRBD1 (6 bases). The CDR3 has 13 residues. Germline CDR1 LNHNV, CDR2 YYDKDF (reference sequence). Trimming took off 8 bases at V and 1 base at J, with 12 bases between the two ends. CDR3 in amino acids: CATRADSSYEQYF. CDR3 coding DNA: TGTGCCACCCGGGCGGACAGTTCCTACGAGCAGTACTTC.

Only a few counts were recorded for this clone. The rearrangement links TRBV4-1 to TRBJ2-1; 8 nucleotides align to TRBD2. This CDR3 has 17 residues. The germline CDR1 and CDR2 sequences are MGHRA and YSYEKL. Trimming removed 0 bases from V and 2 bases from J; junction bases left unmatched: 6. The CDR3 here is CASSQDKVAGTYNEQFF. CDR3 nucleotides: TGCGCCAGCAGCCAAGATAAAGTAGCGGGGACCTACAATGAGCAGTTCTTC.

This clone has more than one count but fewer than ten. This CDR3 reads CASSPFDRNTEAFF. CDR3 DNA: TGTGCCAGCAGCCCCTTCGACAGGAACACTGAAGCTTTCTTT. The V gene is TRBV27, the J gene TRBJ1-1; the D gene is possibly TRBD1 (5 bases). Germline V CDR1 and CDR2: MNHEY, SMNVEV (reference sequence). V was shortened by 6 bases and J by 1 base, with 12 bases between the two germline ends. The length of the CDR3 is 14 residues.

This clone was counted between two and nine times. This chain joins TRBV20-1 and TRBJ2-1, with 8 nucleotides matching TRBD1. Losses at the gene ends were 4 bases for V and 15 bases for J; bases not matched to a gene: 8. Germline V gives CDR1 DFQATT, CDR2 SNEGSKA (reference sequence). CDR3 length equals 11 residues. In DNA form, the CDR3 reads TGCAGTGCTATGGACAGGGTTCGGCTGTTCTTC. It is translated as CSAMDRVRLFF.

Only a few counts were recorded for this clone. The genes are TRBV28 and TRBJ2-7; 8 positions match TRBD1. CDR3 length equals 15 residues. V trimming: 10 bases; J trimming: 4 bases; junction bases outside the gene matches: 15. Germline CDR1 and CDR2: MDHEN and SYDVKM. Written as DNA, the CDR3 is TGTGCCACCATCCGCCCAGGGGGCGCGAGTTACGAGCAGTACTTC. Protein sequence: CATIRPGGASYEQYF.

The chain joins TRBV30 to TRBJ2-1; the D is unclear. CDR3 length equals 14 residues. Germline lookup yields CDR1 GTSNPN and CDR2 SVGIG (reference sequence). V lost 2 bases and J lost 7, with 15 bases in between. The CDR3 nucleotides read TGTGCCTGGAGTCCTGGACCCCTCAGGAATGAGCAGTTCTTC. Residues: CAWSPGPLRNEQFF.

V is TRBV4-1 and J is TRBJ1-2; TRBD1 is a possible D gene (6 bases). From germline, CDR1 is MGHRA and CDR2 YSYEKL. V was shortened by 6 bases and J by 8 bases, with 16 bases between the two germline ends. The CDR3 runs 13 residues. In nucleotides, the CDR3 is TGCGCCAGCAGGAGCGGGGGCCCAGGCGGCTACACCTTC. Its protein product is CASRSGGPGGYTF.